The T cell receptor beta chain described here comes from a study of beta chain features in type 1 diabetes. Study-wide results and limits: There was a possibility that cDNA sequencing over-represented cells with high TCR expression.

Trimming shortened V by 5 bases and J by 0 bases, and 11 bases separated the two germline ends. This CDR3 has 15 amino acids. From germline, CDR1 is SEHNR and CDR2 FQNEAQ (reference sequence). Points on this clone: What it binds is unknown.

All of the isolated RNA was reverse transcribed, so expressed TCRB transcripts were sequenced. TCRdb keeps only in-frame clones here, not all; method: immunoSEQ multiplex PCR. The sample lists about 290,000 clones, 7% to 9% occurring once. Sequenced sample: central memory CD4+ T cells from blood. The rearrangement links TRBV7-9 to TRBJ2-1, with a possible D match to TRBD2 (5 bases). This TCR came from a woman between 18 and 29 years old in good health. CDR3 loop: CASSPSGLSYNEQFF. The CDR3 bases are TGTGCCAGCAGCCCAAGCGGACTCTCCTACAATGAGCAGTTCTTC.